A single sample gave rise to the 23 T cell receptor beta chains below, sequenced in a study of CD8 T cells in Susac syndrome. RNA in amounts of about 0.5 to 1 ug was reverse transcribed with random hexamers. TCRdb used MiXCR to reprocess the immunoSEQ multiplex PCR reads, holding one entry per CDR3 protein. This table holds around 170,000 distinct CDR3 sequences, almost 96% found once. Sequenced material: CD4+ T cells from PBMCs. These receptors were obtained from a human donor with Susac syndrome.

V and J are TRBV7-3 and TRBJ2-2, with D perhaps assigned TRBD1 or TRBD2 (6 bases each). Germline CDR1 is SGHTA and CDR2 is FQGTGA. V dropped 5 bases and J dropped 3 bases, with 19 bases sitting between them. CDR3 size: 17 residues. CDR3 nucleotide sequence: TGTGCCAGCAGCCCCTATGCTCGGGGGCCGGACACCGGGGAGCTGTTTTTT. It encodes CASSPYARGPDTGELFF. Complete variable domain (other parts from reference TRBV7-3 and TRBJ2-2): GAGVSQTPSNKVTEKGKYVELRCDPISGHTALYWYRQSLGQGPEFLIYFQGTGAADDSGLPNDRFFAVRPEGSVSTLKIQRTERGDSAVYLCASSPYARGPDTGELFFGEGSRLTVL.

CDR3 DNA: TGTGCCAGCAGCGTCGGGATCAACACTGAAGCTTTCTTT. Translating it yields CASSVGINTEAFF. V usage is TRBV7-9 and J usage is TRBJ1-1, with no clear D. Germline-derived CDR1 and CDR2 are SEHNR and FQNEAQ (reference sequence). The CDR3 runs to 13 residues. Trimming left V 5 bases short and J 2 bases short, with 9 bases between.

The chain recombines TRBV14 with TRBJ2-7; 8 bases fit TRBD1. The V segment lost 3 bases and the J segment 5 bases; nucleotides outside the gene matches: 6. This CDR3 is built from 14 residues. CDR1 is SGHDN, CDR2 FVKESK, per germline. The CDR3 reads CASSQARGLDEQYF. CDR3 nucleotides: TGTGCCAGCAGCCAGGCCAGGGGGCTCGACGAGCAGTACTTC.

The chain links TRBV15 to TRBJ2-1, with D possibly TRBD1 on 5 matching bases. Trimming cost V 0 bases and J 2 bases, with 20 bases left between them. CDR3 length equals 19 residues. CDR1 is LNHNV, CDR2 YYDKDF, per germline (reference sequence). The CDR3: CATSRDVGASLGPYNEQFF. For the CDR3, the DNA is TGTGCCACCAGCAGAGATGTAGGGGCAAGTCTAGGGCCCTACAATGAGCAGTTCTTC.

This clonotype was counted once. This chain uses TRBV20-1 with TRBJ1-5; the D is unclear. V dropped 0 bases and J dropped 2 bases, with 14 bases sitting between them. The CDR3 runs 16 residues. CDR1 DFQATT and CDR2 SNEGSKA come from the germline V gene (reference sequence). The CDR3 here is CSARDALSGRNQPQHF. CDR3 sequence (DNA): TGCAGTGCTAGAGATGCTTTGAGTGGGCGCAATCAGCCCCAGCATTTT.

V usage is TRBV2 and J usage is TRBJ1-1; D remains unclear. The V gene lost 9 bases and the J gene lost 5 bases, with 19 bases spanning the gap. The CDR3 runs to 14 residues. Germline CDR1 and CDR2: SNHLY and FYNNEI. The CDR3 spells CARGKDGRETEAFF. In nucleotides, the CDR3 is TGTGCCAGGGGGAAAGACGGGAGGGAAACTGAAGCTTTCTTT.

The rearrangement links TRBV4-2 to TRBJ1-1; D ambiguous. From germline, CDR1 is LGHNA and CDR2 YNFKEQ. The CDR3 totals 15 residues. Trimming pared 1 base from V and 0 bases from J, leaving 9 bases between. Here the CDR3 reads CASSQGPAMNTEAFF. DNA of the CDR3: TGTGCCAGCAGCCAAGGTCCGGCCATGAACACTGAAGCTTTCTTT.

The count of this clonotype is one. The chain combines TRBV7-3 with TRBJ1-5, with D hard to call. CDR1 is SGHTA, CDR2 FQGTGA, per germline. This CDR3 is built from 13 residues. The V end lost 4 bases, the J end lost 7 bases, and 11 bases lay between the germline ends. The CDR3 protein is CASSSTLGQPQHF. The DNA of the CDR3 is TGTGCCAGCAGCTCTACATTGGGGCAGCCCCAGCATTTT.

This chain joins TRBV20-1 and TRBJ1-1; 11 bases match TRBD1. The CDR3 is 14 amino acids. After removal of 2 bases from V and 5 bases from J, the junction contained 4 bases not matched to a gene. Looked up from germline, CDR1 is DFQATT and CDR2 is SNEGSKA (reference sequence). CDR3 in amino acids: CSARTDRGLTEAFF. The CDR3 region has the DNA TGCAGTGCTAGAACGGACAGGGGGCTTACTGAAGCTTTCTTT.

The chain employs TRBV5-1 and TRBJ2-1; 9 positions match TRBD1. The germline V gene encodes CDR1 SGHRS and CDR2 YFSETQ. CDR3 length equals 15 residues. V trimming: 6 bases; J trimming: 3 bases; junction bases outside the gene matches: 7. CDR3 sequence reads: CASTPGTGSYNEQFF. The CDR3 DNA sequence: TGCGCCAGCACCCCCGGGACAGGGAGCTACAATGAGCAGTTCTTC.

The chain uses TRBV7-9 and TRBJ2-1; D gene uncertain. From germline, CDR1 is SEHNR and CDR2 FQNEAQ (reference sequence). The CDR3 is 11 amino acids. Trimming stripped 4 bases from V and 7 bases from J, with 5 bases between. The CDR3: CASSYQNEQFF. The CDR3 DNA follows: TGTGCCAGCAGCTACCAAAATGAGCAGTTCTTC.

V gene TRBV12-3 or TRBV12-4 combines with J gene TRBJ1-5; D is possibly TRBD1 (6 bases). The CDR3 contains 13 residues. Deletions cut 6 bases from V and 7 bases from J, with 13 bases between. CDR3 loop: CASSQGSGQPQHF. CDR3 nucleotides: TGTGCCAGCAGCCAGGGGTCTGGGCAGCCCCAGCATTTT.

CDR3 loop: CSAPTGTDLNTIYF. The CDR3 coding sequence is TGCAGTGCTCCAACCGGGACAGACTTAAACACCATATATTTT. The chain couples TRBV20-1 to TRBJ1-3, with 7 bases lining up with TRBD1. This CDR3 has 14 amino acids. J lost 6 bases, V lost 5 bases, and 10 bases had no gene match. From germline, CDR1 is DFQATT and CDR2 SNEGSKA (reference sequence).

Points on this clonotype: A read error may produce the germline difference seen at one junction end. This chain joins TRBV7-9 and TRBJ1-2; D is ambiguous. This CDR3 spans 13 amino acids. CDR1 is SEHNR, CDR2 FQNEAQ, per germline (reference sequence). Here the CDR3 DNA reads TGTGCCAGCACCTTAGTCCCTAACTATGGCTACACCTTC. Amino acid sequence: CASTLVPNYGYTF.

This chain links TRBV18 with TRBJ2-6; D might be TRBD2 (5 bases). Per the germline V gene, CDR1 is KGHSH and CDR2 is LQKENI. The CDR3 extends over 16 amino acids. Deletions cut 2 bases from V and 2 bases from J, with 10 bases between. CDR3 sequence: CASSPGGRAGANVLTF. The CDR3 DNA reads as TGTGCCAGCTCACCAGGAGGCCGGGCTGGGGCCAACGTCCTGACTTTC.

The V and J genes are TRBV9 and TRBJ2-7; 8 nucleotides match TRBD1. Looked up from germline, CDR1 is SGDLS and CDR2 is YYNGEE. The CDR3 length is 15 residues. The V segment lost 0 bases and the J segment 3 bases; nucleotides outside the gene matches: 5. CDR3 in amino acids: CASSVGPDRDYEQYF. The CDR3, as DNA: TGTGCCAGCAGCGTAGGCCCGGACAGGGACTACGAGCAGTACTTC.

The chain is built from TRBV12-3 or TRBV12-4 and TRBJ2-4; 7 nucleotides match TRBD1. The length of the CDR3 is 16 residues. The trim removed 2 bases at V and 1 base at J, leaving 5 bases unmatched. The CDR3 nucleotides are TGTGCCAGCAGTTTATCGACAGGGACGGCCAAAAACATTCAGTACTTC. It codes for CASSLSTGTAKNIQYF.

V and J are TRBV2 and TRBJ2-7; tentative D call: TRBD2 (5 bases). V was cut by 6 bases and J by 0 bases, with 12 bases left in between. The germline CDR1 and CDR2 sequences are SNHLY and FYNNEI. The CDR3 totals 14 residues. CDR3 protein: CASSRGQSSYEQYF. The CDR3 DNA reads as TGTGCCAGCAGCCGCGGGCAAAGCTCCTACGAGCAGTACTTC.

The chain recombines TRBV3-1 with TRBJ2-2, with TRBD2 matching over 15 bases. CDR1 is LGHDT, CDR2 YNNKEL, per germline (reference sequence). With 4 bases clipped from V and 5 bases from J, the junction kept 5 bases outside the gene matches. There are 17 residues in the CDR3. CDR3 residues: CASSRSGTSGGTGELFF. CDR3 sequence (DNA): TGTGCCAGCAGCCGGTCCGGGACTAGCGGGGGGACCGGGGAGCTGTTTTTT.

The chain couples TRBV11-1 to TRBJ2-4, with no clear D. The V and J ends lost 6 bases and 6 bases respectively, with 9 bases between them. The CDR3 totals 12 residues. Germline CDR1 is SGHAT and CDR2 is FQDESV (reference sequence). The DNA of the CDR3 is TGTGCCAGCAGTCCCGTTGGAAACATTCAGTACTTC. It codes for CASSPVGNIQYF. The variable domain in full, completed from reference TRBV11-1 and TRBJ2-4, reads EAEVAQSPRYKITEKSQAVAFWCDPISGHATLYWYRQILGQGPELLVQFQDESVVDDSQLPKDRFSAERLKGVDSTLKIQPAELGDSAMYLCASSPVGNIQYFGAGTRLSVL.

This chain joins TRBV9 and TRBJ2-1, with a possible D match to TRBD2 (5 bases). There are 14 residues in the CDR3. Germline CDR1 and CDR2: SGDLS and YYNGEE. Trimming stripped 4 bases from V and 6 bases from J, with 14 bases between. The CDR3 DNA sequence: TGTGCCAGCAGCTGGAGCGGCAGTTCCAATGAGCAGTTCTTC. It yields the protein CASSWSGSSNEQFF.

The chain links TRBV12-3 or TRBV12-4 to TRBJ2-2; perhaps D is TRBD1 or TRBD2 (6 bases each). V lost 9 bases and J lost 4, with 18 bases in between. This CDR3 contains 15 residues. The CDR3 DNA follows: TGTGCCAGTGGTGGGAACGGGGGCACCACCGGGGAGCTGTTTTTT. Its translation is CASGGNGGTTGELFF.

The sample holds one count of this clonotype. The rearrangement links TRBV15 to TRBJ2-7; no firm D call. The V gene lost 1 base and the J gene lost 3 bases, with 10 bases spanning the gap. The CDR3 covers 14 residues. Germline V gives CDR1 LNHNV, CDR2 YYDKDF (reference sequence). The CDR3: CATSRGAASYEQYF. As DNA, the CDR3 is TGTGCCACCAGCAGAGGGGCGGCCAGCTACGAGCAGTACTTC.